This TCR beta chain was recovered during a study of low-dose radiotherapy and immunotherapy resistance in tumors. Study-wide context: Dosing of intravenous cyclophosphamide at 200 mg/m2 occurred every two weeks and took place one day prior to radiation and immunotherapy.

First-strand cDNA used TRAV- and TRBV-specific primers, covering alpha and beta chains. The PCR that amplified TCRs ran for around 21 cycles, relying on a constant-region primer and a V-primer adapter. Each CDR3 protein gets one entry after TCRdb re-called the reads with MiXCR. The sample shows some 100,000 distinct CDR3 sequences, 20% of them seen only once. The CDR3 sequence is 15 residues long. Germline assignment: CDR1 SGDLS and CDR2 YYNGEE. V lost 4 bases to trimming and J lost 1 base; unmatched junction nucleotides: 6. Time point in this sample: after trial treatment. Indicated treatment: LDRT plus nivolumab, ipilimumab, low-dose cyclophosphamide and aspirin (RACIN trial).

J is TRBJ2-7 and V is TRBV9, with TRBD1 matching 9 bases. This sequence was found in a female donor with ovarian cancer. The sequencing used PBMCs, collected after low-dose radiotherapy plus immunotherapy. DNA of the CDR3: TGTGCCAGCAGCAGGGGACAGGGTATTTCCTACGAGCAGTACTTC. It specifies CASSRGQGISYEQYF.